This T cell receptor (beta chain) appears in the sequencing data of a study of blood T cells in healthy people across ages. The study's findings and limits: As age increased, TCR beta diversity per million T cells fell in a roughly linear fashion. Expanded clonotype changes were possibly confounded by unknown donor CMV status.

The CDR3 has 13 amino acids. Trimming removed 4 bases at V and 7 bases at J, with 14 bases between. Germline V gives CDR1 SQVTM, CDR2 ANQGSEA. Combining a sample-barcoded 5' primer with a J-beta primer mix, a second PCR ran for roughly 6 to 12 cycles. A single record per CDR3 protein comes from TCRdb applying MiXCR to the 5' RACE reads. Among 750,000 to 850,000 distinct CDR3 sequences listed, around a quarter were seen once. On this clonotype itself: The antigen is unknown.

These data were also filed under a second study, of T cells of mothers and their children. From that study: Sample barcodes and 2-4 random nucleotides came from the second PCR's M1S primer. Researchers found no T cell clones that were persistent and microchimeric.

The chain recombines TRBV29-1 with TRBJ2-1; D is uncertain. This sequence originates from a boy younger than 18 in good health. The sample was blood. In nucleotides, the CDR3 is TGCAGCGTTGTAGGAACAGCAGATAATGAGCAGTTCTTC. Amino acid sequence: CSVVGTADNEQFF.